The 8 T cell receptor beta chains presented below share a single source sample, sequenced in a study of cytomegalovirus exposure and HLA in healthy donors. Assay used: immunoSEQ multiplex PCR; TCRdb lists only in-frame clones, some missing. Of tens of thousands of clones detected, 95% to 97% appear once; the ten largest clones hold roughly 1.5%. Source material: PBMCs. These receptor sequences come from a man between 18 and 35 years old in good health and CMV-seropositive.

The chain carries TRBV11-3 and TRBJ2-2, with a tentative D call TRBD2 (5 bases). This CDR3 spans 12 amino acids. Trimming cost V 3 bases and J 7 bases, with 6 bases left between them. Germline lookup yields CDR1 SGHNT and CDR2 YENEEA. CDR3: CASSFGVGELFF. In nucleotides, the CDR3 is TGTGCCAGCAGCTTCGGGGTCGGGGAGCTGTTTTTT.

The chain has TRBV9 and TRBJ2-7; tentatively, D is TRBD1 (6 bases). The CDR3 extends over 14 amino acids. Germline V gene lookup returns CDR1 SGDLS and CDR2 YYNGEE. The germline V and J ends were trimmed by 5 bases and 7 bases, with 19 bases remaining between them. CDR3 in amino acids: CASSGKGVPGEQYF. The CDR3, as DNA: TGTGCCAGCAGTGGGAAGGGGGTTCCGGGTGAGCAGTACTTC.

The chain joins TRBV6-4 to TRBJ2-5; 10 nucleotides match TRBD2. The V segment lost 3 bases and the J segment 2 bases; nucleotides outside the gene matches: 3. Germline CDR1 is MRHNA and CDR2 is SNTAGT. The CDR3 runs to 15 residues. CDR3 residues: CASSEGAGGQETQYF. Written as DNA, the CDR3 is TGTGCCAGCAGTGAGGGAGCGGGAGGGCAAGAGACCCAGTACTTC.

This chain links TRBV11-2 with TRBJ1-5, with a weak D call TRBD1 (6 bases). The CDR3 has 14 residues. Trimming took off 5 bases at V and 1 base at J, with 9 bases between the two ends. Germline loops: CDR1 SGHAT, CDR2 FQNNGV. The DNA for the CDR3 is TGTGCCAGCAGCGGGACAAACAGCAATCAGCCCCAGCATTTT. Its protein product is CASSGTNSNQPQHF. Variable domain in full (rest from reference TRBV11-2 and TRBJ1-5): EAGVAQSPRYKIIEKRQSVAFWCNPISGHATLYWYQQILGQGPKLLIQFQNNGVVDDSQLPKDRFSAERLKGVDSTLKIQPAKLEDSAVYLCASSGTNSNQPQHFGDGTRLSIL.

The V and J genes are TRBV6-6 and TRBJ2-5, with a possible D match to TRBD1 (6 bases). Germline V gives CDR1 MNHNY, CDR2 SVGAGI (reference sequence). The CDR3 is 16 residues long. Trimming shortened V by 5 bases and J by 4 bases, and 20 bases separated the two germline ends. CDR3: CASSHPRGFGRETQYF. The CDR3 DNA reads TGTGCCAGCAGTCATCCTAGGGGGTTTGGACGAGAGACCCAGTACTTC.

This clone showed up just once. The V and J genes are TRBV5-1 and TRBJ2-5; 7 nucleotides align to TRBD1. The trim removed 5 bases at V and 1 base at J, leaving 2 bases unmatched. The CDR3 is made up of 13 amino acids. Germline assignment: CDR1 SGHRS and CDR2 YFSETQ. CDR3: CASRGQTQETQYF. The CDR3 region has the DNA TGCGCCAGCAGGGGACAGACCCAAGAGACCCAGTACTTC.

This chain uses TRBV11-2 with TRBJ2-7; D is unclear. The V and J ends lost 3 bases and 0 bases respectively, with 6 bases between them. Germline CDR1 and CDR2: SGHAT and FQNNGV. The CDR3 has 13 amino acids. DNA of the CDR3: TGTGCCAGCAGCTTTAGTAGCTCCTACGAGCAGTACTTC. Encoded protein: CASSFSSSYEQYF.

This sequence joins TRBV10-3 and TRBJ2-2, with a tentative D call TRBD1 (5 bases). With 10 bases removed from V and 5 bases from J, the gap between germline ends came to 17 bases. The CDR3 sequence is 14 residues long. Looked up from germline, CDR1 is ENHRY and CDR2 is SYGVKD. This CDR3 reads CASRQVDRTGELFF. Here the CDR3 DNA reads TGTGCCAGCCGACAAGTAGACAGAACCGGGGAGCTGTTTTTT.